This TCR beta chain is drawn from a study of blood T cell repertoires in COVID-19. Trimming stripped 7 bases from V and 8 bases from J, with 20 bases between. Germline values: CDR1 MNHEY, CDR2 SVGAGI. This CDR3 spans 15 amino acids. Repertoires were generated with immunoSEQ multiplex PCR, while TCRdb's copy carries only in-frame clones and drops some. The data show 120,000 or so clones, almost 70% seen once. The rearrangement links TRBV6-5 to TRBJ1-4, with D unclear. The source material was peripheral blood. The TCR was taken from a woman between 65 and 79 years old with acute or convalescent COVID-19. The CDR3 is CASTNLKGGQEKLFF. In nucleotides, the CDR3 is TGTGCCAGCACCAATCTGAAAGGCGGGCAGGAAAAACTGTTTTTT.